These T cell receptor beta chains were read from a single sample in a study of T cells in Graves' hyperthyroidism and ophthalmopathy. TCRdb called the multiplex PCR reads again in MiXCR, with one record for every CDR3 protein. The sample includes about 400,000 distinct CDR3 sequences, about 14% of them seen just once. Sequencing input: blood. These receptors all stem from a man between 45 and 60 years old with Graves' ophthalmopathy. CDR3s include the opening cysteine and the closing phenylalanine or tryptophan. Each record gives: J gene, clone size, CDR3 length, V gene, D gene, CDR3 DNA, CDR3 protein. D genes are given only for firm matches. Clone size is given for some rows only: seen once, a few or many times, or a class if the clone is expanded.

TRBJ2-5,NA,13,TRBV6-1,TRBD2,TGTGCCAGCACCTCAGCGGGAGAAGAGACCCAGTACTTC,CASTSAGEETQYF
TRBJ2-3,many,15,TRBV20-1,TRBD2,TGCAGTCCCGGGACTAGCGGGACCACTACAGATACGCAGTATTTT,CSPGTSGTTTDTQYF
TRBJ2-3,few,13,TRBV12-3/TRBV12-4,NA,TGTGCCAGCAGTTTATTCGCATCAGATACGCAGTATTTT,CASSLFASDTQYF
TRBJ1-1,NA,17,TRBV5-8,NA,TGTGCCAGCAGCCCAGTGGGAGCTAGTCTCATGAACACTGAAGCTTTCTTT,CASSPVGASLMNTEAFF
TRBJ2-7,many,13,TRBV10-3,NA,TGTGCCATCAGGGCAGGGGTTGGCTACGAGCAGTACTTC,CAIRAGVGYEQYF
TRBJ2-6,few,16,TRBV18,TRBD2,TGTGCCAGCTCACCGGAAGCGGGAGGGTCCTCCCCGAGGGTGACTTTC,CASSPEAGGSSPRVTF
TRBJ1-6,NA,17,TRBV6-1,NA,TGTGCCAGCAGTGCGGGGGCGCGGGGCCCCTATAATTCACCCCTCCACTTT,CASSAGARGPYNSPLHF
TRBJ2-7,NA,14,TRBV25-1,TRBD1,TGTGCCAGCAGAAAGACAGGGGGTATCTACGAGCAGTACTTC,CASRKTGGIYEQYF
TRBJ2-5,NA,15,TRBV7-3,TRBD2,TGTGCCAGCAGCGCCGGACTAGGTGGACAAGAGACCCAGTACTTC,CASSAGLGGQETQYF
TRBJ2-1,NA,15,TRBV9,NA,TGTGCCAGCAGCGTAGCAGGCGATTCCTACAATGAGCAGTTCTTC,CASSVAGDSYNEQFF
TRBJ1-2,many,15,TRBV6-6,NA,TGTGCCAGCAGTTACTCATCAGGGGCGGAGTATGGCTACACCTTC,CASSYSSGAEYGYTF
TRBJ1-1,many,15,TRBV28,TRBD1,TGTGCCAGCAGTCCAGGGGGGAAAAGGAACACTGAAGCTTTCTTT,CASSPGGKRNTEAFF
TRBJ2-4,many,15,TRBV18,NA,TGTGCCAGCTCACCACTAGCACTAGCCAAAAACATTCAGTACTTC,CASSPLALAKNIQYF
TRBJ2-2,few,19,TRBV10-3,TRBD2,TGTGCCATCAGTGAAGGCGGCCTAGCGGGAGAGGTGAACACCGGGGAGCTGTTTTTT,CAISEGGLAGEVNTGELFF
TRBJ1-1,many,14,TRBV7-9,NA,TGTGCCAGCAGCTTAGCGACCCTGAGCACTGAAGCTTTCTTT,CASSLATLSTEAFF
TRBJ2-5,many,15,TRBV11-2,TRBD1,TGTGCCAGCAGCTTAGAGCGGGACAGGGGGGAGACCCAGTACTTC,CASSLERDRGETQYF
TRBJ2-7,many,12,TRBV3-1,NA,TGTGCCAGCAGCTCTCAGACCTACGAGCAGTACTTC,CASSSQTYEQYF
TRBJ2-1,many,14,TRBV20-1,NA,TGCAGTGCCGGACGCCTCAGCTCCTACAATGAGCAGTTCTTC,CSAGRLSSYNEQFF
TRBJ2-3,NA,16,TRBV9,NA,TGTGCCAGCAGCGTAGCTGGGACGGTCGGGGCTAATACGCAGTATTTT,CASSVAGTVGANTQYF
TRBJ2-1,NA,16,TRBV28,TRBD2,TGTGCCAGCGATTCTTCTAGCGGGAGAGGTTACAATGAGCAGTTCTTC,CASDSSSGRGYNEQFF
TRBJ1-5,many,14,TRBV24-1,NA,TGTGCCACCAGTGATCCCGGTGGCAATCAGCCCCAGCATTTT,CATSDPGGNQPQHF
TRBJ2-1,many,13,TRBV7-6,TRBD2,TGTGCCAGTAACCCGGGACTAGACAATGAGCAGTTCTTC,CASNPGLDNEQFF
TRBJ2-5,many,13,TRBV5-1,NA,TGCGCCAGCAGCGTTAGCGCGAGGGAGACCCAGTACTTC,CASSVSARETQYF
TRBJ2-5,many,13,TRBV2,NA,TGTGCCAGCGGATCAGGACAGCAAGAGACCCAGTACTTC,CASGSGQQETQYF
TRBJ2-3,NA,17,TRBV25-1,TRBD2,TGTGCCAGCAGTGGGTGGGGTAGCGGGAGATTGTCAGATACGCAGTATTTT,CASSGWGSGRLSDTQYF
TRBJ2-5,many,14,TRBV12-3/TRBV12-4,TRBD2,TGTGCCAGCGGTAACGGGAGGGCCTTCGAGACCCAGTACTTC,CASGNGRAFETQYF
TRBJ2-1,NA,13,TRBV15,NA,TGTGCCACCAGCAGAGATACCCGGGGTGAGCAGTTCTTC,CATSRDTRGEQFF
TRBJ1-1,NA,14,TRBV6-1,TRBD1,TGTGCCAGCAGAGGGACAGGGATGAACACTGAAGCTTTCTTT,CASRGTGMNTEAFF
TRBJ2-5,NA,14,TRBV29-1,TRBD1,TGCAGCGTTGATAGGACAGGGGGCAGGGAGACCCAGTACTTC,CSVDRTGGRETQYF
TRBJ1-1,many,16,TRBV3-1,NA,TGTGCCAGCAGCCAAGCCTCGACAAGGGGAGGGACTGAAGCTTTCTTT,CASSQASTRGGTEAFF
TRBJ2-1,many,15,TRBV5-1,NA,TGCGCCAGCAGCCCAACTAGTTCCTCCTACAATGAGCAGTTCTTC,CASSPTSSSYNEQFF
TRBJ2-3,NA,15,TRBV12-3/TRBV12-4,NA,TGTGCCAGCAGTTTACCTGGGGGCATCGCAGATACGCAGTATTTT,CASSLPGGIADTQYF
TRBJ1-1,many,13,TRBV19,NA,TGTGCCAGTAAATTCCGCCAGAACACTGAAGCTTTCTTT,CASKFRQNTEAFF
TRBJ2-5,many,14,TRBV28,NA,TGTGCCAGCAGTTTACCGTCTAGGGGGGAGACCCAGTACTTC,CASSLPSRGETQYF
TRBJ2-3,once,17,TRBV9,TRBD2,TGTGCCAGCAGCGTAGGTCTAGCGGGAGTCGGGACAGATACGCAGTATTTT,CASSVGLAGVGTDTQYF
TRBJ1-6,few,16,TRBV18,NA,TGTGCCAGCTCACCCCAGTCCTCTGGGAGCGATTCACCCCTCCACTTT,CASSPQSSGSDSPLHF
TRBJ2-2,few,15,TRBV12-5,NA,TGTGCTAGTGGTTTGCAGGAGGCAGGGACCGGGGAGCTGTTTTTT,CASGLQEAGTGELFF
TRBJ2-2,NA,16,TRBV5-1,TRBD2,TGCGCCAGCAGCTTTGGACCTAGCGGAAACACCGGGGAGCTGTTTTTT,CASSFGPSGNTGELFF
TRBJ2-5,many,15,TRBV14,NA,TGTGCCAGCAGGAAAACACAATCTTACCAAGAGACCCAGTACTTC,CASRKTQSYQETQYF